This T cell receptor (beta chain) emerged from a study of T cells expressing NK-cell markers. Note on this clonotype: Its target is unknown.

Researchers built TCR beta cDNA using 5'RACE template switching with UMIs. After re-calling the 5' RACE reads, TCRdb lists one entry per CDR3 protein, DNA absent. This sample's table has 550,000 to 600,000 distinct CDR3 sequences. The germline gives CDR1 SGHVS, CDR2 FNYEAQ. The CDR3 contains 15 residues. Regarding the study as a whole: The study did not resolve the HCMV specificity of expanded NKG2C+ T cell clones. For six donors, the dominant NKG2C+ clonotypes made up about 1.0-8% of their CD8+ T cells.

The V gene is TRBV7-6, the J gene TRBJ1-1; the TCRdb call, TRBD1, lacks DNA for checking. The sequencing sample was made of blood T cells: a sorted CD56 or NKG2C T cell subset, CD4+ or CD8+ T cells, or bulk PBMC T cells (not recorded which). The sequence was collected from a young man in good health. The CDR3: CASSLGDNVNTEAFF.